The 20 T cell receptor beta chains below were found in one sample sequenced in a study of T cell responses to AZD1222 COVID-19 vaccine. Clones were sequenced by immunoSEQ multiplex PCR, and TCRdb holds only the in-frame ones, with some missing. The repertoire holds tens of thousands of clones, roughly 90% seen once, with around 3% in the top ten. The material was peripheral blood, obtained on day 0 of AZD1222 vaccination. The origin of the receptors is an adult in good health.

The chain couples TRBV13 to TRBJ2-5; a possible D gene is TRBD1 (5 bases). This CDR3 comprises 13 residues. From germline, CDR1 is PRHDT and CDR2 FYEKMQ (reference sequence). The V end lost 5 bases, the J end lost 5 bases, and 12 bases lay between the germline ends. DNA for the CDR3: TGTGCCAGCAGCACCCAGGGTGGGGAGACCCAGTACTTC. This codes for CASSTQGGETQYF.

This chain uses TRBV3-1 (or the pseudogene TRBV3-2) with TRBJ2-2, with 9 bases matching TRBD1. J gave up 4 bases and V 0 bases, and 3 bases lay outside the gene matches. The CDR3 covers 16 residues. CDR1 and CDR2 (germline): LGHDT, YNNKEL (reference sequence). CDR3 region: CASSQETGGGTGELFF. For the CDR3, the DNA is TGTGCCAGCAGCCAAGAGACAGGGGGTGGCACCGGGGAGCTGTTTTTT.

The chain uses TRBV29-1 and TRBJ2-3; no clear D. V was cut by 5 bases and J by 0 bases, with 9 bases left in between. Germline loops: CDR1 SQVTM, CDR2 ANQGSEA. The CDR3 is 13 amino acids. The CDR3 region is CSVRSTSTDTQYF. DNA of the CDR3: TGCAGCGTTCGGAGTACTAGCACAGATACGCAGTATTTT.

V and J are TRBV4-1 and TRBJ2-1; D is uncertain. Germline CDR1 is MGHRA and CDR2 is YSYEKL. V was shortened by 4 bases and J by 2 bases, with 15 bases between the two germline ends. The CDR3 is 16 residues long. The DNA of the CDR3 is TGCGCCAGCAGCCCACTTGGGCAGGAGCCCTACAATGAGCAGTTCTTC. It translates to CASSPLGQEPYNEQFF.

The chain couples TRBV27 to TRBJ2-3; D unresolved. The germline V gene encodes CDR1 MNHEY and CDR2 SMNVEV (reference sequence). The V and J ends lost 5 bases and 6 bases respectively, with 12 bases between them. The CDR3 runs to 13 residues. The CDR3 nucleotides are TGTGCCAGCAGTCCAGCGTGGGTGGATACGCAGTATTTT. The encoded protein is CASSPAWVDTQYF.

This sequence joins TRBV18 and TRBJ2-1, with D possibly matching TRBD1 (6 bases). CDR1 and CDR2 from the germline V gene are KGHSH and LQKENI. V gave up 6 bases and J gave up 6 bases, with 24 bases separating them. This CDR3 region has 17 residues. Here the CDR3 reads CASSPWGPQKGGNEQFF. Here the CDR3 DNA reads TGTGCCAGCTCCCCATGGGGCCCCCAGAAAGGGGGCAATGAGCAGTTCTTC.

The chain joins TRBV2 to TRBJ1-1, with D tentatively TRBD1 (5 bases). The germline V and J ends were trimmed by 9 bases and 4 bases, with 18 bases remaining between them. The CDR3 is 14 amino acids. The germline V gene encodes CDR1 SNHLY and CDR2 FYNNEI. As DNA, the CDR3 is TGTGCCAGTAACACTCAGGGAGTAGCCACTGAAGCTTTCTTT. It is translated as CASNTQGVATEAFF.

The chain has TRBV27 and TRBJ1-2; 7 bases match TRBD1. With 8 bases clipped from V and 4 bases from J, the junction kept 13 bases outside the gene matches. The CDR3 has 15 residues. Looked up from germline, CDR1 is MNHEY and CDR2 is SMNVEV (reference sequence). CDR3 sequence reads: CASSRQGMASYGYTF. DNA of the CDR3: TGTGCCAGCTCTCGACAGGGAATGGCTAGCTATGGCTACACCTTC.

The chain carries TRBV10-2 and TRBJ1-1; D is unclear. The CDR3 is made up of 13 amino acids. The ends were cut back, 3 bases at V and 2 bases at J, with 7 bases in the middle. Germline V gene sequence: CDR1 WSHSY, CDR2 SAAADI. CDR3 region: CASSDPINTEAFF. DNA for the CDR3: TGCGCCAGCAGTGATCCGATAAACACTGAAGCTTTCTTT.

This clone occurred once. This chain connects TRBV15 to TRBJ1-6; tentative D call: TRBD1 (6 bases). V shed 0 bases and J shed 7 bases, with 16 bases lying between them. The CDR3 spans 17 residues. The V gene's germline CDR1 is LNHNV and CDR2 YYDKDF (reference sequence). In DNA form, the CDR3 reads TGTGCCACCAGCAGAGATCGGGGGGGCTGGGGAAATTCACCCCTCCACTTT. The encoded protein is CATSRDRGGWGNSPLHF. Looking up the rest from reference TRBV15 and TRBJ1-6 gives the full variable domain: DAMVIQNPRYQVTQFGKPVTLSCSQTLNHNVMYWYQQKSSQAPKLLFHYYDKDFNNEADTPDNFQSRRPNTSFCFLDIRSPGLGDTAMYLCATSRDRGGWGNSPLHFGNGTRLTVT.

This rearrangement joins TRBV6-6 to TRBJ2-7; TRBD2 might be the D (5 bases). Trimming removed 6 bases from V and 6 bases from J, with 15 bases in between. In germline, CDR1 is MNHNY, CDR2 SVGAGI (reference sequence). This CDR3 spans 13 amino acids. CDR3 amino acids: CASSSSGGLEQYF. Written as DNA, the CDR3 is TGTGCCAGCAGCTCATCAGGCGGGCTCGAGCAGTACTTC.

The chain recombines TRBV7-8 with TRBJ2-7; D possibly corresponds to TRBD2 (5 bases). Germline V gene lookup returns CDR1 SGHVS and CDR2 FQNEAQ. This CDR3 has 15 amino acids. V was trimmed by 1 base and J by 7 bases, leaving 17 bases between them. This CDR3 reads CASSLGSRAPGEQYF. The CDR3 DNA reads TGTGCCAGCAGCTTAGGTAGTAGAGCTCCGGGGGAGCAGTACTTC.

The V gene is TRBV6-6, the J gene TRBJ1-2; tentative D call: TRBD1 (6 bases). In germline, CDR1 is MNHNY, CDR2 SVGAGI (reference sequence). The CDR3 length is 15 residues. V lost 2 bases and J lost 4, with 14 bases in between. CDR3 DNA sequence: TGTGCCAGCAGTTACCCCCCAGGGGAGTCCTATGGCTACACCTTC. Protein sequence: CASSYPPGESYGYTF.

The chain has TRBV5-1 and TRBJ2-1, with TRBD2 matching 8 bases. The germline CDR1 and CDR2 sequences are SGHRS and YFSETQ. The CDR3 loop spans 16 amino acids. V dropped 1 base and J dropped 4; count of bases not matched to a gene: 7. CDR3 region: CASSLFPSGPYNEQFF. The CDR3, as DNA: TGCGCCAGCAGCTTGTTCCCTAGCGGGCCTTACAATGAGCAGTTCTTC.

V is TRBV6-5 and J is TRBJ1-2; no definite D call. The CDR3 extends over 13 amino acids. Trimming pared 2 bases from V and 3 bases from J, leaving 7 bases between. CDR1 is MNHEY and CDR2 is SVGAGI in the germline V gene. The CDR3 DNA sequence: TGTGCCAGCAGTTACACTGGGGACTATGGCTACACCTTC. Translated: CASSYTGDYGYTF.

The CDR3 DNA reads TGTGCCAGCAGTCAACGGACAGGGTTCCGGACTGAAGCTTTCTTT. Its translation: CASSQRTGFRTEAFF. This chain uses TRBV28 with TRBJ1-1; 8 bases are shared with TRBD1. Losses at the gene ends were 5 bases for V and 5 bases for J; bases not matched to a gene: 10. Germline V gene sequence: CDR1 MDHEN, CDR2 SYDVKM. CDR3 length equals 15 residues.

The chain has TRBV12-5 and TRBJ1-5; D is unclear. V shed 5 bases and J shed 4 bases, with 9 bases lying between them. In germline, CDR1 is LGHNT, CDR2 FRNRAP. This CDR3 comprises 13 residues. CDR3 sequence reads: CASGGDVNQPQHF. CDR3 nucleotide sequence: TGTGCTAGTGGTGGAGACGTAAATCAGCCCCAGCATTTT.

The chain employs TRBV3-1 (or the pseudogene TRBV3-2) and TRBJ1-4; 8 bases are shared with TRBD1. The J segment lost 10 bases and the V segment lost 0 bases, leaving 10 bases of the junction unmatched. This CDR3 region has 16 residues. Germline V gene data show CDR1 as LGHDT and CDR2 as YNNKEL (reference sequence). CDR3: CASSQDGGQGLGKLFF. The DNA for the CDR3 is TGTGCCAGCAGCCAAGATGGTGGACAGGGCCTGGGAAAACTGTTTTTT.

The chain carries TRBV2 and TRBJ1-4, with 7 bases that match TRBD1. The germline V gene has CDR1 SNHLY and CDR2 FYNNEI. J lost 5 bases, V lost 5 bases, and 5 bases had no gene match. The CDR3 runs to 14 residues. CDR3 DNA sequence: TGTGCCAGCAGTTTACAGGGGCGGAATGAAAAACTGTTTTTT. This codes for CASSLQGRNEKLFF. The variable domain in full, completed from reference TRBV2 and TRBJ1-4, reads EPEVTQTPSHQVTQMGQEVILRCVPISNHLYFYWYRQILGQKVEFLVSFYNNEISEKSEIFDDQFSVERPDGSNFTLKIRSTKLEDSAMYFCASSLQGRNEKLFFGSGTQLSVL.

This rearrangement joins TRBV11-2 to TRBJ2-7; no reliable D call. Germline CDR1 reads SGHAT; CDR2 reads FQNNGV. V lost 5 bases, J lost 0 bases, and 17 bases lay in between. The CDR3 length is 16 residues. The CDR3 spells CASSPAGWARSYEQYF. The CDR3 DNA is TGTGCCAGCAGCCCAGCAGGCTGGGCCCGCTCCTACGAGCAGTACTTC.